This T cell receptor beta chain was captured in a study of neurological immune-mediated disorders. Study outcomes and limitations: Across subjects, expanded clones had no CDR3 amino acid sequences in common, pointing to private repertoires in all groups.

Germline CDR1 is LNHDA and CDR2 is SQIVND (reference sequence). The CDR3 has 14 residues. After removal of 8 bases from V and 0 bases from J, the junction contained 7 bases not matched to a gene. The sorted libraries started from 850,000 to 1,000,000 CD4+ or CD8+ T cells. This clonotype was picked up one time. The antigen remains undetermined. Via MiXCR, TCRdb re-called the 5' RACE reads, giving one row per CDR3 protein. Of about 40,000 distinct CDR3 sequences in the sample, approximately 14% were seen once. The chain carries TRBV19 and TRBJ2-7, with 7 nucleotides matching TRBD1. Sequenced input: CD4+ T cells from blood. The source is a woman aged 55-70 years with HTLV-1-associated myelopathy (HAM/TSP). The CDR3: CASGLGQSSYEQYF. The CDR3 bases are TGTGCCAGTGGCTTGGGACAGAGCTCCTACGAGCAGTACTTC.